This TCR beta chain was sequenced during a study of CDR3 diversity in severe acne. TCRdb re-derived calls from the PCR reads in MiXCR, one entry per CDR3 protein. Here the sample spans some 84,000 distinct CDR3 sequences, under 65% being singletons. The germline CDR1 and CDR2 sequences are SGHVS and FNYEAQ. The germline V and J ends were trimmed by 5 bases and 6 bases, with 14 bases remaining between them. The CDR3 has 15 amino acids. The clonotype was recovered from a male donor in good health, without acne. The specimen was blood. The chain combines TRBV7-6 with TRBJ1-6; D is uncertain. The CDR3: CASSVTQALNSPLHF. The CDR3 DNA follows: TGTGCCAGCAGCGTAACCCAGGCGCTTAATTCACCCCTCCACTTT.